These 8 T cell receptor beta chains came from one sample sequenced in a study of naive and memory T cell subsets. The beta constant-region primer was an equimolar mix of two oligonucleotides covering TRBC1 and TRBC2. TCRdb called the UMI-ligation and nested PCR reads again in MiXCR, with one record for every CDR3 protein. The data hold 140,000 to 150,000 distinct CDR3 sequences, with more than 15% observed a single time. Sequenced sample: naive CD4+ T cells from blood. These receptors were taken from a human donor in good health.

In its sample, this clonotype was seen many times. The gene calls are TRBV19 and TRBJ2-1; unclear D gene. The CDR3 runs to 13 residues. V was cut by 3 bases and J by 8 bases, with 11 bases left in between. Germline loops: CDR1 LNHDA, CDR2 SQIVND (reference sequence). The CDR3 coding sequence is TGTGCCAGTAGTATCGGACCCGGCGATGAGCAGTTCTTC. Translation: CASSIGPGDEQFF.

This clonotype was counted between two and nine times. V gene TRBV12-3 or TRBV12-4 combines with J gene TRBJ2-2; D is unresolved. The CDR3 has 14 amino acids. Trimming cost V 2 bases and J 6 bases, with 10 bases left between them. The CDR3 region is CASSLISGPGELFF. For the CDR3, the DNA is TGTGCCAGCAGTTTAATATCGGGTCCCGGGGAGCTGTTTTTT.

This clonotype was observed a few times. The rearrangement links TRBV18 to TRBJ2-1, with D perhaps being TRBD1 or TRBD2 (5 bases each). The germline gives CDR1 KGHSH, CDR2 LQKENI. With 1 base removed from V and 6 bases from J, the gap between germline ends came to 19 bases. The CDR3 runs 17 residues. The CDR3 DNA reads TGTGCCAGCTCACCACGGGTTGGGGGTCCTCCGGCCAATGAGCAGTTCTTC. This codes for CASSPRVGGPPANEQFF.

This clonotype was seen only a few times. This sequence joins TRBV14 and TRBJ2-3; maybe TRBD1 (6 bases). Germline lookup yields CDR1 SGHDN and CDR2 FVKESK. CDR3 length: 16 amino acids. V was cut by 0 bases and J by 0 bases, with 10 bases left in between. The CDR3 loop is CASSQDNRVSTDTQYF. DNA for the CDR3: TGTGCCAGCAGCCAAGATAACAGGGTTAGCACAGATACGCAGTATTTT.

In its sample, this clonotype was seen many times. The CDR3 is CASSLVQGAAADTQYF. The CDR3 region has the DNA TGTGCCAGCTCACTAGTACAGGGGGCTGCGGCAGATACGCAGTATTTT. This chain links TRBV18 with TRBJ2-3; TRBD1 aligns across 9 bases. V dropped 4 bases and J dropped 4; count of bases not matched to a gene: 9. This CDR3 has 16 residues. CDR1 and CDR2 (germline): KGHSH, LQKENI.

CDR3 sequence (DNA): TGCAGCGTTGGAGGGACGGTCACCTACGAGCAGTACTTC. It codes for CSVGGTVTYEQYF. The chain combines TRBV29-1 with TRBJ2-7, with D perhaps being TRBD1 or TRBD2 (5 bases each). The CDR3 is 13 residues long. V dropped 4 bases and J dropped 2 bases, with 12 bases sitting between them. Germline CDR1 SQVTM, CDR2 ANQGSEA.

This clonotype was counted only a few times. This chain links TRBV5-1 with TRBJ2-1; 11 bases align to TRBD2. The CDR3 covers 16 residues. The V gene's germline CDR1 is SGHRS and CDR2 YFSETQ. J was trimmed by 4 bases and V by 0 bases; bases with no gene match: 3. The CDR3 loop is CASSLEGLAAYNEQFF. The CDR3 DNA follows: TGCGCCAGCAGCTTGGAGGGACTAGCGGCTTACAATGAGCAGTTCTTC.

The chain joins TRBV5-5 to TRBJ1-2, with TRBD1 matching over 8 bases. Germline CDR1 and CDR2: SGHKS and YYEKEE (reference sequence). The CDR3 covers 14 residues. Unmatched junction bases numbered 6, after V lost 4 bases and J lost 4 bases. This CDR3 reads CASSGDRGFYGYTF. The DNA for the CDR3 is TGTGCCAGCAGCGGTGACAGGGGCTTCTATGGCTACACCTTC.